Included here is one TCR beta chain sequence, with context. The data belong to a study of blood T cell repertoires in COVID-19. Study background: Material from acute and convalescent COVID-19 was sourced from the United States, Italy and Spain. Sources were T cells, B-cell-depleted T cells, or PBMCs; the material itself was cDNA or gDNA.

The age range of participants was about 18 to 100 years, with residence in under 30 US areas. Per the study methods: Reference gene primer amplification gave estimated nucleated cell counts. The protocol was immunoSEQ multiplex PCR, while the TCRdb copy is restricted to in-frame clones and leaves out a portion. V and J calls and clone size are copied from that table; D and trimming were computed from the DNA. The sample lists under 500,000 clones; about 85% were seen once. What was sequenced was PBMCs or T cells enriched from blood (not recorded which). The origin of this receptor is a woman between 18 and 29 years old with acute COVID-19.

This CDR3 reads CATRQGSDGYTF. CDR3 DNA: TGTGCCACCAGACAGGGTTCAGATGGCTACACCTTC. The chain carries TRBV2 and TRBJ1-2; 7 bases map to TRBD1. The CDR3 loop spans 12 amino acids. Germline V CDR1 and CDR2: SNHLY, FYNNEI. V shed 10 bases, J shed 6 bases, and the junction held 8 bases outside the gene matches. The variable domain in full, completed from reference TRBV2 and TRBJ1-2, reads EPEVTQTPSHQVTQMGQEVILRCVPISNHLYFYWYRQILGQKVEFLVSFYNNEISEKSEIFDDQFSVERPDGSNFTLKIRSTKLEDSAMYFCATRQGSDGYTFGSGTRLTVV.